This T cell receptor beta chain was obtained from a study of OX40 agonist ivuxolimab in advanced cancers. Study-wide context: Patients enrolled in dose escalation were diagnosed with hepatocellular carcinoma, melanoma, renal cell or head and neck cancer. Males comprised 70% to 85% of the group, whose mean age was approximately 61 years (range 23 to 79).

Unmatched junction bases numbered 0, after V lost 0 bases and J lost 4 bases. The CDR3 spans 13 residues. Germline CDR1 reads SGHDT; CDR2 reads YYEEEE. The repertoire was sequenced with immunoSEQ multiplex PCR; TCRdb's copy has only in-frame clones and lacks some. The repertoire includes around 60,000 clones, approximately 80% of them detected once, and 1.5% to 2.5% sits in the top ten. The sequence derives from an adult with an advanced solid tumor such as melanoma, head and neck, liver or kidney cancer. V usage is TRBV5-6 and J usage is TRBJ1-2; 7 bases fit TRBD1. This specimen consisted of CD4+ or CD8+ T cells sorted from blood, obtained in a trial of the OX40 agonist ivuxolimab. The CDR3 loop is CASSLDRGYGYTF. Here the CDR3 DNA reads TGTGCCAGCAGCTTGGACAGGGGCTATGGCTACACCTTC.